One sample yielded the 13 T cell receptor beta chains listed below, sequenced in a study of T cell repertoires in cytomegalovirus infection. Each CDR3 protein is one row after TCRdb ran MiXCR on the reads. The table has approximately 76,000 distinct CDR3 sequences, around 3.4% seen once; the top ten hold 4% to 5.5%. The sequenced material came from PBMCs. These receptors were taken from a human donor in good health (CMV status not recorded). Some clones in this sample may be carry-over from other donors' samples.

This clonotype was recorded many times. The V gene is TRBV27, the J gene TRBJ1-1; D is unclear. Germline CDR1 reads MNHEY; CDR2 reads SMNVEV (reference sequence). The CDR3 runs to 15 residues. The V gene lost 0 bases and the J gene lost 3 bases, with 11 bases spanning the gap. The CDR3 nucleotides are TGTGCCAGCAGTTTATCGATTTTTGAAGACACTGAAGCTTTCTTT. As protein: CASSLSIFEDTEAFF.

In its sample, this clonotype was seen many times. The V and J genes are TRBV20-1 and TRBJ1-1, with 11 bases identical to TRBD1. There are 14 residues in the CDR3. V dropped 6 bases and J dropped 6; count of bases not matched to a gene: 9. Germline V CDR1 and CDR2: DFQATT, SNEGSKA (reference sequence). CDR3 in amino acids: CSATTGGQGAEAFF. The CDR3 nucleotides are TGCAGTGCCACTACCGGGGGACAGGGGGCTGAAGCTTTCTTT.

This clonotype has a count of ten or more. The rearrangement links TRBV28 to TRBJ2-5; 8 bases line up with TRBD1. Trimming cost V 5 bases and J 5 bases; bases outside gene matches: 7. Germline CDR1 is MDHEN and CDR2 is SYDVKM. The CDR3 is 14 residues long. The CDR3 here is CASSPQGAGETQYF. DNA of the CDR3: TGTGCCAGCAGTCCCCAGGGGGCCGGGGAGACCCAGTACTTC.

This clonotype was detected ten times or more. J is TRBJ2-5 and V is TRBV5-3; TRBD2 agrees at 9 bases. TRBV5-3 is an open reading frame whose function is uncertain. This CDR3 has 14 residues. Trimming at V came to 8 bases and at J to 1 base, leaving 6 bases not matched to a gene. CDR3 sequence (DNA): TGTGCCAGCAGCGGGGGGACATTCCAAGAGACCCAGTACTTC. This gives the protein CASSGGTFQETQYF.

This clonotype was observed at least ten times. The chain recombines TRBV28 with TRBJ1-1, with D perhaps matching TRBD1 (5 bases). V lost 2 bases, J lost 11 bases, and 24 bases lay in between. The V gene's germline CDR1 is MDHEN and CDR2 SYDVKM. This CDR3 region has 16 residues. CDR3 sequence reads: CASSLPPHQIRAGAFF. CDR3 coding DNA: TGTGCCAGCAGTTTACCCCCTCACCAGATCAGGGCGGGGGCTTTCTTT.

This clonotype occurred many times. J is TRBJ1-4 and V is TRBV27, with D uncertain. Germline V gene lookup returns CDR1 MNHEY and CDR2 SMNVEV (reference sequence). There are 13 residues in the CDR3. V was clipped by 7 bases and J by 0 bases, with 6 bases between them. CDR3 in DNA: TGTGCCAGCACCACCACAACTAATGAAAAACTGTTTTTT. It translates to CASTTTTNEKLFF.

The table lists this clonotype with many counts. J is TRBJ1-5 and V is TRBV6-2 or TRBV6-3; 7 positions match TRBD1. The CDR3 consists of 14 residues. Per the germline V gene, CDR1 is MNHEY and CDR2 is SVGEGT. The ends lost 1 base at V and 7 bases at J; junction bases unmatched: 4. The chain's CDR3 is CASSYFRQGQPQHF. The CDR3 region has the DNA TGTGCCAGCAGTTACTTTCGACAGGGCCAGCCCCAGCATTTT.

This clonotype was observed at least ten times. This rearrangement joins TRBV12-3 or TRBV12-4 to TRBJ2-1; 9 nucleotides agree with TRBD2. The CDR3 runs 15 residues. Trimming cost V 1 base and J 8 bases; bases outside gene matches: 6. CDR3 nucleotides: TGTGCCAGCAGTTTAGGCCTCGGCGGGGGGGATGAGCAGTTCTTC. Its translation is CASSLGLGGGDEQFF.

This clonotype was picked up many times. The chain uses TRBV14 and TRBJ1-2; D gene ambiguous. The V gene's germline CDR1 is SGHDN and CDR2 FVKESK. This CDR3 region has 12 residues. V gave up 2 bases and J gave up 7 bases, with 8 bases separating them. This CDR3 is CASSQQGFGYTF. The CDR3 DNA is TGTGCCAGCAGCCAACAAGGATTTGGCTACACCTTC.

This clonotype occurred many times. The gene calls are TRBV14 and TRBJ2-2; D call uncertain. Germline loops: CDR1 SGHDN, CDR2 FVKESK. The CDR3 runs to 14 residues. Trimming took 2 bases from V and 3 from J, leaving 7 bases between them. The CDR3 DNA is TGTGCCAGCAGCCAAAGCATTTACACCGGGGAGCTGTTTTTT. This gives the protein CASSQSIYTGELFF.

This clonotype was recorded many times. The chain has TRBV12-3 or TRBV12-4 and TRBJ1-1; no definite D call. V was pared by 5 bases and J by 1 base, with 11 bases between. The CDR3 consists of 14 residues. The CDR3 nucleotides are TGTGCCAGCAGTGCAAACACGTGGAACACTGAAGCTTTCTTT. Translation: CASSANTWNTEAFF.

This clonotype was picked up many times. The genes are TRBV6-2 or TRBV6-3 and TRBJ2-7; D is unresolved. The CDR3 extends over 15 amino acids. V lost 2 bases and J lost 0, with 11 bases in between. Germline V lookup: CDR1 MNHEY, CDR2 SVGEGT. The CDR3 protein is CASSYGVRSSYEQYF. In nucleotides, the CDR3 is TGTGCCAGCAGTTACGGTGTCAGAAGCTCCTACGAGCAGTACTTC.

This clonotype was counted ten times or more. This rearrangement joins TRBV7-2 to TRBJ1-2; weak D call: TRBD1 (5 bases). In germline, CDR1 is SGHTA, CDR2 FQGNSA. There are 14 residues in the CDR3. Trimming took off 5 bases at V and 4 bases at J, with 14 bases between the two ends. The CDR3 spells CASSREGQSYGYTF. The CDR3 nucleotides are TGTGCCAGCAGCCGAGAGGGGCAAAGCTATGGCTACACCTTC. Full variable domain (missing parts from reference TRBV7-2 and TRBJ1-2): GAGVSQSPSNKVTEKGKDVELRCDPISGHTALYWYRQSLGQGLEFLIYFQGNSAPDKSGLPSDRFSAERTGGSVSTLTIQRTQQEDSAVYLCASSREGQSYGYTFGSGTRLTVV.